A selection of T cell receptor beta chains follows, all from one sample in a study of OX40 agonist ivuxolimab in advanced cancers. Assay: immunoSEQ multiplex PCR; the TCRdb copy retains only in-frame clones and omits some. The table records more than 45,000 clones, less than 90% of them present only once. The sequencing used CD4+ or CD8+ T cells sorted from blood, collected in a trial of the OX40 agonist ivuxolimab. These receptors were obtained from an adult with an advanced solid tumor such as melanoma, head and neck, liver or kidney cancer. Each CDR3 is given with its conserved first and last residue. The D gene is left open where the match is weak. Size tells how often a clone was seen (once, few, many) or the class of an expanded clone, and some rows leave it out.

J gene: TRBJ1-4
V gene: TRBV19
clone size: .
D gene: .
CDR3 protein: CASSVRTLAEKLFF
CDR3 DNA: TGTGCCAGTTCTGTGAGGACTTTAGCTGAAAAACTGTTTTTT

J gene: TRBJ1-2
V gene: TRBV6-1
clone size: once
D gene: .
CDR3 protein: CASRDNGAYGYTF
CDR3 DNA: TGTGCCAGCCGAGATAACGGGGCGTATGGCTACACCTTC

J gene: TRBJ2-7
V gene: TRBV11-1
clone size: .
D gene: TRBD1
CDR3 protein: CASSLRTGAEQYF
CDR3 DNA: TGTGCCAGCAGCTTAAGGACAGGGGCCGAGCAGTACTTC

J gene: TRBJ2-3
V gene: TRBV11-2
clone size: .
D gene: .
CDR3 protein: CASSFAQSTDTQYF
CDR3 DNA: TGTGCCAGCAGCTTCGCCCAGAGCACAGATACGCAGTATTTT

J gene: TRBJ1-2
V gene: TRBV7-6
clone size: .
D gene: .
CDR3 protein: CASSQDDYGYTF
CDR3 DNA: TGTGCCAGCAGTCAAGATGACTATGGCTACACCTTC

J gene: TRBJ2-3
V gene: TRBV7-6
clone size: .
D gene: .
CDR3 protein: CASSWRIEDTQYF
CDR3 DNA: TGTGCCAGCAGCTGGAGGATAGAAGATACGCAGTATTTT

J gene: TRBJ2-7
V gene: TRBV28
clone size: few
D gene: .
CDR3 protein: CASSLWGGASYEQYF
CDR3 DNA: TGTGCCAGCAGTTTATGGGGCGGAGCCTCCTACGAGCAGTACTTC

J gene: TRBJ1-2
V gene: TRBV19
clone size: once
D gene: TRBD1
CDR3 protein: CASRAGQGRGYTF
CDR3 DNA: TGTGCCAGTAGGGCGGGACAGGGCAGAGGCTACACCTTC

J gene: TRBJ1-1
V gene: TRBV19
clone size: .
D gene: .
CDR3 protein: CASSPRGNTEAFF
CDR3 DNA: TGTGCCAGTAGTCCGCGGGGGAACACTGAAGCTTTCTTT

J gene: TRBJ2-3
V gene: TRBV6-6
clone size: .
D gene: .
CDR3 protein: CATALRDTQYF
CDR3 DNA: TGTGCCACCGCCCTTAGGGATACGCAGTATTTT

J gene: TRBJ1-4
V gene: TRBV7-9
clone size: few
D gene: .
CDR3 protein: CASSSIEGKEKLFF
CDR3 DNA: TGTGCCAGCAGCTCTATTGAGGGCAAGGAAAAACTGTTTTTT

J gene: TRBJ2-1
V gene: TRBV27
clone size: .
D gene: TRBD2
CDR3 protein: CASSAPGTRTYNEQFF
CDR3 DNA: TGTGCCAGCAGTGCCCCCGGGACTAGGACATACAATGAGCAGTTCTTC

J gene: TRBJ2-1
V gene: TRBV10-2
clone size: .
D gene: .
CDR3 protein: CASKGSSYNEQFF
CDR3 DNA: TGCGCCAGCAAAGGGAGCTCCTACAATGAGCAGTTCTTC

J gene: TRBJ2-7
V gene: TRBV7-6
clone size: .
D gene: .
CDR3 protein: CASSPAKDVVGEQYF
CDR3 DNA: TGTGCCAGCAGCCCAGCGAAAGACGTCGTTGGCGAGCAGTACTTC

J gene: TRBJ1-4
V gene: TRBV12-1
clone size: .
D gene: .
CDR3 protein: CASSFTFGHATNEKLFF
CDR3 DNA: TGTGCCAGCAGCTTTACCTTCGGCCACGCAACTAATGAAAAACTGTTTTTT

J gene: TRBJ1-4
V gene: TRBV6-5
clone size: .
D gene: .
CDR3 protein: CASRRGAYNEKLFF
CDR3 DNA: TGTGCCAGCAGACGAGGGGCGTATAATGAAAAACTGTTTTTT

J gene: TRBJ1-4
V gene: TRBV6-5
clone size: once
D gene: TRBD1
CDR3 protein: CANCEGAVNEKLFF
CDR3 DNA: TGTGCCAACTGTGAGGGGGCGGTTAATGAAAAACTGTTTTTT

J gene: TRBJ1-4
V gene: TRBV6-5
clone size: .
D gene: TRBD1
CDR3 protein: CASSRQGIKTEKLFF
CDR3 DNA: TGTGCCAGCAGTCGACAGGGGATCAAGACTGAAAAACTGTTTTTT

J gene: TRBJ2-7
V gene: TRBV27
clone size: few
D gene: TRBD2
CDR3 protein: CASSSLAGDYEQYF
CDR3 DNA: TGTGCCAGCAGTTCACTAGCGGGAGACTACGAGCAGTACTTC

J gene: TRBJ1-6
V gene: TRBV9
clone size: .
D gene: TRBD1
CDR3 protein: CASSVATSGGLGSPLHF
CDR3 DNA: TGTGCCAGCAGCGTAGCTACTTCAGGGGGCTTGGGTTCACCCCTCCACTTT

J gene: TRBJ1-1
V gene: TRBV28
clone size: .
D gene: .
CDR3 protein: CASGTAREAFF
CDR3 DNA: TGTGCCAGCGGGACGGCGAGGGAAGCTTTCTTT

J gene: TRBJ1-6
V gene: TRBV6-5
clone size: .
D gene: .
CDR3 protein: CASSQGSYSPLHF
CDR3 DNA: TGTGCCAGCAGTCAAGGGTCGTATTCACCCCTCCACTTT

J gene: TRBJ2-5
V gene: TRBV7-3
clone size: once
D gene: TRBD2
CDR3 protein: CASSPGLAGGGGETQYF
CDR3 DNA: TGTGCCAGCAGCCCGGGACTAGCGGGGGGAGGAGGGGAGACCCAGTACTTC

J gene: TRBJ2-7
V gene: TRBV29-1
clone size: .
D gene: TRBD1
CDR3 protein: CSVPQGALPGEQYF
CDR3 DNA: TGCAGCGTCCCTCAGGGGGCGCTCCCCGGCGAGCAGTACTTC

J gene: TRBJ2-5
V gene: TRBV7-9
clone size: once
D gene: TRBD1
CDR3 protein: CASSFDRVETQYF
CDR3 DNA: TGTGCCAGCAGCTTTGACAGGGTGGAGACCCAGTACTTC

J gene: TRBJ1-1
V gene: TRBV9
clone size: .
D gene: .
CDR3 protein: CASSPDGLYEAFF
CDR3 DNA: TGTGCCAGCAGCCCCGACGGCCTATACGAAGCTTTCTTT

J gene: TRBJ2-5
V gene: TRBV9
clone size: .
D gene: .
CDR3 protein: CASSVEGHAGETQYF
CDR3 DNA: TGTGCCAGCAGCGTCGAAGGGCACGCGGGGGAGACCCAGTACTTC

J gene: TRBJ1-5
V gene: TRBV6-6
clone size: medium-sized
D gene: .
CDR3 protein: CASNLRGFFNQPQHF
CDR3 DNA: TGTGCCAGCAATTTGCGGGGCTTTTTCAATCAGCCCCAGCATTTT

J gene: TRBJ2-7
V gene: TRBV27
clone size: .
D gene: .
CDR3 protein: CASSLAGNHEQYF
CDR3 DNA: TGTGCCAGCAGTTTGGCAGGGAACCACGAGCAGTACTTC

J gene: TRBJ2-1
V gene: TRBV7-2
clone size: once
D gene: TRBD2
CDR3 protein: CASSYPGLAGLNEQFF
CDR3 DNA: TGTGCCAGCAGCTATCCAGGGCTAGCGGGGCTCAATGAGCAGTTCTTC

J gene: TRBJ2-3
V gene: TRBV9
clone size: .
D gene: TRBD2
CDR3 protein: CASSVDLAGGLFSDTQYF
CDR3 DNA: TGTGCCAGCAGCGTAGATCTAGCGGGGGGGCTTTTTTCAGATACGCAGTATTTT

J gene: TRBJ1-1
V gene: TRBV18
clone size: .
D gene: .
CDR3 protein: CASSPRTPQVAEAFF
CDR3 DNA: TGTGCCAGCTCACCCCGAACCCCGCAGGTCGCTGAAGCTTTCTTT

J gene: TRBJ1-1
V gene: TRBV15
clone size: .
D gene: .
CDR3 protein: CATSSRVGNTEAFF
CDR3 DNA: TGTGCCACCAGCAGCAGGGTCGGGAACACTGAAGCTTTCTTT

J gene: TRBJ1-2
V gene: TRBV19
clone size: once
D gene: .
CDR3 protein: CASSISPGTNYGYTF
CDR3 DNA: TGTGCCAGTAGTATATCCCCCGGAACGAACTATGGCTACACCTTC

J gene: TRBJ2-2
V gene: TRBV4-1
clone size: once
D gene: .
CDR3 protein: CASSRGPSENTGELFF
CDR3 DNA: TGCGCCAGCAGCCGAGGCCCTAGCGAGAACACCGGGGAGCTGTTTTTT

J gene: TRBJ1-1
V gene: TRBV6-6
clone size: .
D gene: .
CDR3 protein: CASSYREITEAFF
CDR3 DNA: TGTGCCAGCAGTTACAGGGAGATCACTGAAGCTTTCTTT

J gene: TRBJ1-5
V gene: TRBV6-4
clone size: .
D gene: .
CDR3 protein: CASLGGDFEWSQPQHF
CDR3 DNA: TGTGCCAGCCTGGGGGGGGATTTTGAATGGAGTCAGCCCCAGCATTTT

J gene: TRBJ2-1
V gene: TRBV6-6
clone size: .
D gene: TRBD2
CDR3 protein: CASSYPGLAGANEQFF
CDR3 DNA: TGTGCCAGCAGCTACCCTGGACTAGCGGGAGCCAATGAGCAGTTCTTC

J gene: TRBJ1-2
V gene: TRBV6-5
clone size: .
D gene: .
CDR3 protein: CASSYLGQLNYGYTF
CDR3 DNA: TGTGCCAGCAGTTACCTCGGACAGCTTAACTATGGCTACACCTTC

J gene: TRBJ2-5
V gene: TRBV5-4
clone size: .
D gene: TRBD2
CDR3 protein: CASSKVNSGSFKETQYF
CDR3 DNA: TGTGCCAGCAGCAAAGTTAATAGCGGGAGCTTCAAAGAGACCCAGTACTTC

J gene: TRBJ1-6
V gene: TRBV7-9
clone size: few
D gene: .
CDR3 protein: CASSLTRLHF
CDR3 DNA: TGTGCCAGCAGCTTGACGAGACTCCACTTT

J gene: TRBJ2-1
V gene: TRBV19
clone size: few
D gene: TRBD2
CDR3 protein: CASSIRRELSPNEQFF
CDR3 DNA: TGTGCCAGTAGTATTAGGCGGGAGCTCTCTCCCAATGAGCAGTTCTTC

J gene: TRBJ1-2
V gene: TRBV19
clone size: .
D gene: TRBD1
CDR3 protein: CASHTGALRTYGYTF
CDR3 DNA: TGTGCCAGTCATACAGGGGCGCTCCGAACATATGGCTACACCTTC

J gene: TRBJ2-2
V gene: TRBV6-1
clone size: .
D gene: TRBD2
CDR3 protein: CASSGLAGKNTGELFF
CDR3 DNA: TGTGCCAGCAGTGGACTAGCGGGGAAGAACACCGGGGAGCTGTTTTTT

J gene: TRBJ2-7
V gene: TRBV27
clone size: few
D gene: .
CDR3 protein: CASWGGPYEQYF
CDR3 DNA: TGTGCCAGCTGGGGCGGCCCCTACGAGCAGTACTTC

J gene: TRBJ2-3
V gene: TRBV7-9
clone size: .
D gene: .
CDR3 protein: CASTRGSADTQYF
CDR3 DNA: TGTGCCAGCACGCGGGGATCGGCCGATACGCAGTATTTT

J gene: TRBJ2-4
V gene: TRBV7-3
clone size: .
D gene: .
CDR3 protein: CASSVDSLAKNIQYF
CDR3 DNA: TGTGCCAGCAGCGTAGACAGTCTAGCCAAAAACATTCAGTACTTC

J gene: TRBJ2-3
V gene: TRBV28
clone size: .
D gene: TRBD2
CDR3 protein: CASRNPGLAGGTDTQYF
CDR3 DNA: TGTGCCAGCAGAAATCCCGGACTAGCGGGGGGCACAGATACGCAGTATTTT

J gene: TRBJ1-1
V gene: TRBV6-6
clone size: .
D gene: .
CDR3 protein: CASSYEHNTEAFF
CDR3 DNA: TGTGCCAGCAGTTATGAGCACAACACTGAAGCTTTCTTT

J gene: TRBJ2-2
V gene: TRBV7-3
clone size: .
D gene: TRBD1
CDR3 protein: CASSLRDRGPGGELFF
CDR3 DNA: TGTGCCAGCAGCTTACGGGACAGGGGCCCAGGCGGGGAGCTGTTTTTT

J gene: TRBJ2-1
V gene: TRBV7-3
clone size: .
D gene: TRBD1
CDR3 protein: CASSSRTGSSYNEQFF
CDR3 DNA: TGTGCCAGCAGCTCTCGGACAGGTAGCTCCTACAATGAGCAGTTCTTC

J gene: TRBJ1-5
V gene: TRBV10-3
clone size: .
D gene: TRBD1
CDR3 protein: CAIGGTGGNQPQHF
CDR3 DNA: TGTGCCATCGGCGGGACAGGGGGCAATCAGCCCCAGCATTTT

J gene: TRBJ2-1
V gene: TRBV7-7
clone size: once
D gene: .
CDR3 protein: CASSPFLAGESYNEQFF
CDR3 DNA: TGTGCTAGCAGCCCCTTTTTGGCAGGGGAATCCTACAATGAGCAGTTCTTC

J gene: TRBJ1-5
V gene: TRBV6-5
clone size: .
D gene: .
CDR3 protein: CASNLRGFFNQPQHF
CDR3 DNA: TGTGCCAGCAATTTGCGGGGCTTTTTCAATCAGCCCCAGCATTTT

J gene: TRBJ2-2
V gene: TRBV6-1
clone size: .
D gene: TRBD1
CDR3 protein: CASRQGVAGELFF
CDR3 DNA: TGTGCCAGCAGGCAGGGGGTGGCCGGGGAGCTGTTTTTT

J gene: TRBJ1-1
V gene: TRBV14
clone size: .
D gene: .
CDR3 protein: CASRPLRDLNTEAFF
CDR3 DNA: TGTGCCAGCAGGCCTTTGAGGGATCTGAACACTGAAGCTTTCTTT

J gene: TRBJ1-1
V gene: TRBV19
clone size: .
D gene: .
CDR3 protein: CASWTERNTEAFF
CDR3 DNA: TGTGCCAGTTGGACGGAAAGGAACACTGAAGCTTTCTTT

J gene: TRBJ1-2
V gene: TRBV28
clone size: once
D gene: .
CDR3 protein: CASRRSRTDYTF
CDR3 DNA: TGTGCCAGCAGAAGGTCGAGGACAGATTACACCTTC